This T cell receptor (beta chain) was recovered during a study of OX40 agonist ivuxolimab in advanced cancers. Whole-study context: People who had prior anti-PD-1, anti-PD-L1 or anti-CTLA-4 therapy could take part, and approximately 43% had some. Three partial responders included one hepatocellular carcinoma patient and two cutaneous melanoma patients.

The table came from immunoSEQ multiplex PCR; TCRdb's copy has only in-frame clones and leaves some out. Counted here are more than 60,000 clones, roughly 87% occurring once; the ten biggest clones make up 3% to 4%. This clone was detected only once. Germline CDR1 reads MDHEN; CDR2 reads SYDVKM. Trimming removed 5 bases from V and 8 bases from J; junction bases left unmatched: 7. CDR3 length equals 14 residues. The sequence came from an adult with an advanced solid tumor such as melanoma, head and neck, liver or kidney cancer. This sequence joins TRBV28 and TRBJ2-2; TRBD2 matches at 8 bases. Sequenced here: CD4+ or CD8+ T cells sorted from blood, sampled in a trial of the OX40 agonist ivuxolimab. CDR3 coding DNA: TGTGCCAGCAGTGGTAGCCGGGAGGGGGGGGAGCTGTTTTTT. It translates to CASSGSREGGELFF.